This T cell receptor beta chain appears in the sequencing data of a study of blood T cell repertoires in COVID-19. As for the study in general: There were acute and convalescent COVID-19 samples, and they came from the United States, Italy and Spain. PBMCs, B-cell-depleted T cells, or T cells provided the cDNA or gDNA that made up the material.

The V gene end was trimmed by 2 bases and the J gene end by 12 bases; junction bases not matched to a gene: 6. Germline CDR1 MNHNY, CDR2 SVGAGI (reference sequence). This CDR3 has 13 amino acids. Per the original methods: Estimation of nucleated cell counts was performed using reference gene primer amplification. Profiled with immunoSEQ multiplex PCR; TCRdb holds only in-frame clones, not every one. V, J and clone size are taken as reported in that table, and D and trimming were inferred from the DNA itself. This sample has approximately 58,000 clones, with roughly 90% found just once. The receptor's source is a human donor in a cohort sampled during active COVID-19. The chain combines TRBV6-6 with TRBJ2-3; 9 positions agree with TRBD2. Specimen: peripheral blood. The CDR3 sequence: CASSYTAGGPQYF. CDR3 bases: TGTGCCAGCAGTTACACAGCGGGGGGCCCCCAGTATTTT.